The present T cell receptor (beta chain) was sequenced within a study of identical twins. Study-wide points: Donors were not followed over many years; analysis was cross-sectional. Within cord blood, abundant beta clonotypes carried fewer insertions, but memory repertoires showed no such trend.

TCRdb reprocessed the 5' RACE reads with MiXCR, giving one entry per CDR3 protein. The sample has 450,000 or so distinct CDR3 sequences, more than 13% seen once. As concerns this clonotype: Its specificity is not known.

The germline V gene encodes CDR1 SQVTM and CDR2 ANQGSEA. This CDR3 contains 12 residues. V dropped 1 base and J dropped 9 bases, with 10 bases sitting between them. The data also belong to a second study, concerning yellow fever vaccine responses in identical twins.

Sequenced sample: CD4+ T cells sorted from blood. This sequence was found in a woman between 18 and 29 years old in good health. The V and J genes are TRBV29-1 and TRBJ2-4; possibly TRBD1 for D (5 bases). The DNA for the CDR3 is TGCAGCGTTGAAGCAGGGTCGGGCATTCAGTACTTC. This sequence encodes CSVEAGSGIQYF. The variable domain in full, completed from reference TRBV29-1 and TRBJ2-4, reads SAVISQKPSRDICQRGTSLTIQCQVDSQVTMMFWYRQQPGQSLTLIATANQGSEATYESGFVIDKFPISRPNLTFSTLTVSNMSPEDSSIYLCSVEAGSGIQYFGAGTRLSVL.